A selection of T cell receptor beta chains follows, all from one sample in a study of blood T cell repertoires in COVID-19. Data came from immunoSEQ multiplex PCR; TCRdb stores just in-frame clones and leaves some out. The sample holds around 140,000 clones, approximately 88% seen once. Sequencing used peripheral blood. All receptors come from a man aged 55 to 69 with active or convalescent COVID-19. Each CDR3 is given with its conserved first and last residue. A D gene is named only where the DNA matches it firmly.

D | V | CDR3
. | TRBV4-2 | CASSQAPGSEQFF
TRBD1 | TRBV4-3 | CASSQDMKGAGMGGYTF
TRBD1 | TRBV29-1 | CSGGTGAGELFF
TRBD1 | TRBV14 | CASSRQQGVGNTIYF
TRBD2 | TRBV5-4 | CASSPRHLAGAPYEQYF
TRBD1 | TRBV29-1 | CTPRPGQGYEQYF
TRBD1 | TRBV7-3 | CASSYSGDRGPTPNQPQHF
TRBD1 | TRBV4-3 | CASSQDGVRGLGSNYGYTF
TRBD1 | TRBV19 | CASRHRGRPYNEQFF
. | TRBV15 | CATREGVWNSPLHF
. | TRBV15 | CATSKDKGGYEQYF
. | TRBV13 | CASSFSGNNYGYTF
. | TRBV5-1 | CASSLGPASGGEKLFF
. | TRBV28 | CASSSVTEAFF
TRBD2 | TRBV7-6 | CASSFTSGLYNEQFF
. | TRBV2 | CASSELVGRGVEAFF
. | TRBV19 | CASSTPGIYYGYTF
TRBD1 | TRBV28 | CASRTGQTLYEQYF
TRBD2 | TRBV19 | CASSIDLAGYTDTQYF
. | TRBV7-9 | CASSLELNQPQHF
TRBD1 | TRBV18 | CASSQTGEEQYF
TRBD2 | TRBV7-2 | CASSLAGLAGGNEQYF
TRBD2 | TRBV10-3 | CATNDGGSSYEQYF
TRBD2 | TRBV28 | CASSLRTSSMKSSYNEQFF
. | TRBV24-1 | CATSDFGRGNTGELFF
TRBD1 | TRBV28 | CASSQTGVNTEAFF
. | TRBV18 | CASSPPGGASQPQHF
. | TRBV28 | CASRTGQETQYF
. | TRBV30 | CAWRSSPAGEKLFF
. | TRBV29-1 | CSVAKAARLNEQYF
TRBD2 | TRBV11-3 | CASSCWHLAGPHEQYF
TRBD1 | TRBV18 | CASSRRGLRDREVNEQFF
. | TRBV19 | CASSFTGTPINYGYTF
TRBD1 | TRBV6-4 | CASSRTGNSPLHF
. | TRBV19 | CASSMALRGGEQFF
. | TRBV18 | CASSPPGQGGTQYF
TRBD2 | TRBV5-4 | CASSLKRESGDTQYF
TRBD1 | TRBV5-4 | CASSFSGQRNIQYF
. | TRBV5-4 | CASSLGGQATYEQYF
. | TRBV7-2 | CASSRTYWGDTQYF
TRBD2 | TRBV11-2 | CASSLDGTRTNEQFF
. | TRBV7-9 | CASSSLYNEQFF
TRBD1 | TRBV28 | CASSSIPGQGEYGYTF
TRBD1 | TRBV11-2 | CASSSPDRGRYGYTF
. | TRBV7-6 | CASSFRDTSQPQHF
TRBD1 | TRBV19 | CASSPRQGVNTEAFF
TRBD1 | TRBV9 | CASSGGQKNTEAFF
TRBD1 | TRBV7-2 | CASSYDRGAVTEAFF
. | TRBV28 | CASSRADWNTEAFF
TRBD1 | TRBV5-6 | CASSDGTAVRETQYF
. | TRBV3-1/TRBV3-2 | CASSQKGGDLRGNTEAFF
. | TRBV16 | CASSRRTLNTEAFF
TRBD1 | TRBV4-1 | CASSQGQGTHNEQFF
. | TRBV7-6 | CASSLATVSTDTQYF
TRBD2 | TRBV24-1 | CATSDFRGEGETQYF
. | TRBV20-1 | CSASQYGYTF
. | TRBV3-1/TRBV3-2 | CASSQVGTGAYNEQFF